A selection of T cell receptor beta chains follows, all from one sample in a study of shared clonotypes between healthy human individuals. TCRdb's table, derived via immunoSEQ multiplex PCR, lists solely in-frame clones and lacks some. The table records a few million clones, 90% to 95% of them present only once. The sequencing input was naive CD4+ T cells from PBMCs. The source is a man between 18 and 35 years old in good health. Some clones in this sample may be carry-over from other donors' samples. Each CDR3 is given without its conserved first and last residue.

v_call,cdr3_aa
TRBV15,ATSRGGVETQY
TRBV6-1,ASRKDRVEETQY
TRBV19,ASSDPRGGNTIY
TRBV5-5,ASSLVGETQY
TRBV28,ASSQGGEWQF
TRBV29-1,SVAPGQGGYEQY
TRBV27,ASSFASGSRGEQF
TRBV4-2,ASSKRGSGLSYGYT
TRBV9,ASSDYRGGRQVGHNEQF
TRBV19,ASFEKITDTQY
TRBV6-6,ASSYGGQGGTEQY
TRBV11-2,ASSLVVDTTQETQY
TRBV7-8,ASSLNPSFRTSGASSSYEQY
TRBV5-1,ASTPRLAGDNEQF
TRBV30,AWSVGDRGDCF
TRBV6-6,ASTPRVATNEKLF
TRBV11-2,ASSSIRTTGEQY
TRBV6-5,ASSYQAGVSYEQY
TRBV29-1,SATVLAGLGEQY
TRBV19,ATTGGLGLAGALGELF
TRBV4-2,ASSQPAGLQETQY